The clone carrying this T cell receptor beta chain was seen a handful of times. Trimming pared 4 bases from V and 3 bases from J, leaving 11 bases between. There are 13 residues in the CDR3. CDR1 and CDR2 from the germline V gene are SGDLS and YYNGEE. The repertoire was sequenced with immunoSEQ multiplex PCR; TCRdb's copy has only in-frame clones and lacks some. Here the sample spans some 43,000 clones, around 87% being singletons. This sample was taken from a study of blood T cell repertoires in COVID-19. About the research overall: The cDNA or gDNA used as material had been derived from T cells, B-cell-depleted T cells, or PBMCs.

V and J are TRBV9 and TRBJ2-7; the D gene is possibly TRBD1 (6 bases). The sequence came from a human donor in a cohort sampled during active COVID-19. Sequencing was carried out using peripheral blood. The CDR3 nucleotides read TGTGCCAGCAGCCGGACAGATATCTACGAGCAGTACTTC. Its translation is CASSRTDIYEQYF.